This entry lists 5 T cell receptor beta chains sequenced from one sample in a study of CD8+ T cells in alopecia areata. The authors extracted RNA and reverse transcribed it into cDNA as the sequencing template. Profiling relied on immunoSEQ multiplex PCR, and the TCRdb table lists in-frame clones only, not all of them. This table holds about 90,000 clones, about 44% found once. Treatment in this sample: oral pan-JAK inhibitor, 5-10 mg twice daily. The sequencing here drew on CD8+ T cells sorted from blood, taken at week 24, from a patient treated with tofacitinib. These TCRs come from a human donor with alopecia areata.

The table lists this clone with a few counts. The genes are TRBV27 and TRBJ1-5; the match to TRBD1 covers 7 bases. V gave up 4 bases and J gave up 7 bases; unmatched junction bases: 4. CDR1 MNHEY and CDR2 SMNVEV come from the germline V gene (reference sequence). The CDR3 consists of 13 residues. CDR3 region: CASSYRGLQPQHF. For the CDR3, the DNA is TGTGCCAGCAGTTACAGGGGTCTGCAGCCCCAGCATTTT.

J is TRBJ2-1 and V is TRBV6-5; perhaps D is TRBD1 or TRBD2 (5 bases each). Trimming took 0 bases from V and 8 from J, leaving 11 bases between them. The CDR3 sequence is 14 residues long. Germline assignment: CDR1 MNHEY and CDR2 SVGAGI. The CDR3 sequence is CASSYSWGSDEQFF. The CDR3 nucleotides read TGTGCCAGCAGTTACTCATGGGGGAGCGATGAGCAGTTCTTC.

This chain uses TRBV7-9 with TRBJ2-3; D unclear. V shed 7 bases and J shed 5 bases, with 10 bases lying between them. This CDR3 is built from 12 residues. The germline CDR1 and CDR2 sequences are SEHNR and FQNEAQ (reference sequence). CDR3: CASTYSVDTQYF. For the CDR3, the DNA is TGTGCCAGCACCTATAGTGTAGATACGCAGTATTTT.

The chain carries TRBV5-6 and TRBJ2-7; the match to TRBD1 covers 7 bases. The CDR3 totals 14 residues. Germline loops: CDR1 SGHDT, CDR2 YYEEEE. J was trimmed by 3 bases and V by 2 bases; bases with no gene match: 5. The DNA of the CDR3 is TGTGCCAGCAGCTTAGGGACAGCGAACTACGAGCAGTACTTC. The encoded protein is CASSLGTANYEQYF.

This clone was observed a few times. This rearrangement joins TRBV29-1 to TRBJ1-2, with TRBD1 as a possible D gene (6 bases). Germline V gives CDR1 SQVTM, CDR2 ANQGSEA. The CDR3 has 13 residues. Trimming pared 5 bases from V and 2 bases from J, leaving 12 bases between. CDR3 sequence: CSVSAGENYGYTF. The CDR3 DNA follows: TGCAGCGTTTCGGCAGGGGAGAACTATGGCTACACCTTC.